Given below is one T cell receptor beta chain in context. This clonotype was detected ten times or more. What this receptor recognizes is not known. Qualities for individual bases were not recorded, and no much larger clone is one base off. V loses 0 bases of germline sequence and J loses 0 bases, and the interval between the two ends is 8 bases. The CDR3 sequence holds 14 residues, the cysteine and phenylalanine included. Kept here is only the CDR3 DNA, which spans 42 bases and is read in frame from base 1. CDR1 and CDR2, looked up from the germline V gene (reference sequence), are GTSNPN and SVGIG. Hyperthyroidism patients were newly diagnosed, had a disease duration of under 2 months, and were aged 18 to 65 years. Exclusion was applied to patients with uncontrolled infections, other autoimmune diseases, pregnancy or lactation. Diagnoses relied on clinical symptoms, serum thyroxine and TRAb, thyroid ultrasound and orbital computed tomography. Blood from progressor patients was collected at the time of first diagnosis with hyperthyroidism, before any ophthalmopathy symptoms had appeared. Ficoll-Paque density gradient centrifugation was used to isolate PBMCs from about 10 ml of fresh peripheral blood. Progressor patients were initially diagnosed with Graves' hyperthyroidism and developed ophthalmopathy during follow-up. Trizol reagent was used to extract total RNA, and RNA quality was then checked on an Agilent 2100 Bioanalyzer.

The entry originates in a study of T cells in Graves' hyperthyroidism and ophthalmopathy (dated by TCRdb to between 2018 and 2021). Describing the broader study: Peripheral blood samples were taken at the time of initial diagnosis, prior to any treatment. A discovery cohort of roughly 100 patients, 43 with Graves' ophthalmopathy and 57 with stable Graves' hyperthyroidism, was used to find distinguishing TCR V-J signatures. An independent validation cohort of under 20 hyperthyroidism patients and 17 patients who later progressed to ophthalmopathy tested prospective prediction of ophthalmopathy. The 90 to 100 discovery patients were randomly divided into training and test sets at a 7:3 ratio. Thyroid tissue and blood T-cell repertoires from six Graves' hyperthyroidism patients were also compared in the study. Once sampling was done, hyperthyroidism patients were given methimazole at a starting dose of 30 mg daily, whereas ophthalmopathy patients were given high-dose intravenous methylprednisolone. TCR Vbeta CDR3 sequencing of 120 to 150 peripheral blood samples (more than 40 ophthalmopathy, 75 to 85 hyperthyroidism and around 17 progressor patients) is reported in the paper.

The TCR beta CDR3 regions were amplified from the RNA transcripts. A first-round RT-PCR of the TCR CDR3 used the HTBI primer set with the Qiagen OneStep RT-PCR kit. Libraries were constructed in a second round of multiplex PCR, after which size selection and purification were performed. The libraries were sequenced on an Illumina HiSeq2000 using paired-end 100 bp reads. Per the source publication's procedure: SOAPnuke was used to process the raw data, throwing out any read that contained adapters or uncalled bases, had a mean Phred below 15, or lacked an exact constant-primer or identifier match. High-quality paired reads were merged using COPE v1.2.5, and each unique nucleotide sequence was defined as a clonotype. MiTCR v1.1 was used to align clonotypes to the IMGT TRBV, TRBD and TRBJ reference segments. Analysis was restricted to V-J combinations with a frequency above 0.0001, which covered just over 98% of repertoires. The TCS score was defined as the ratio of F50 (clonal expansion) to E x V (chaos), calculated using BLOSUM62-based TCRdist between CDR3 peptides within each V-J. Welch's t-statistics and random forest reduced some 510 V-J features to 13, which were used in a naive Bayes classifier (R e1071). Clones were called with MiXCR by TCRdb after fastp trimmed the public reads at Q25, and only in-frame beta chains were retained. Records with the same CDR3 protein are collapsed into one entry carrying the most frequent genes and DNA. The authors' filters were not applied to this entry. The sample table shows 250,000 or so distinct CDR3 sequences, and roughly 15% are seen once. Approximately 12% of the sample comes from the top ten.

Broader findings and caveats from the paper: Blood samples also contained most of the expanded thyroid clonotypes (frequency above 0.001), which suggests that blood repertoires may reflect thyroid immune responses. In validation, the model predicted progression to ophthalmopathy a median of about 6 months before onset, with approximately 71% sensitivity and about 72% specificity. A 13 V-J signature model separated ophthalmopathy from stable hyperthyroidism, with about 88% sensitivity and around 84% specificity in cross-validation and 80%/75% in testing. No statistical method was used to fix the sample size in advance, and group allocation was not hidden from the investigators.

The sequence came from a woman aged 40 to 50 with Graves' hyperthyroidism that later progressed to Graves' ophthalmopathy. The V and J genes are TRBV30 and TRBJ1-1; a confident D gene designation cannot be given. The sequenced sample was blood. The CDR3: CAWSVLSVNTEAFF. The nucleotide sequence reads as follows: TGTGCCTGGAGTGTACTGTCTGTGAACACTGAAGCTTTCTTT.